This entry lists 7 T cell receptor beta chains sequenced from one sample in a study of post-analysis software for immune sequencing data. The antigens of these receptors remain unknown. Unique molecular identifiers featured in each of the TCR beta cDNA libraries. TCRdb ran MiXCR on the PCR reads and lists one entry per CDR3 protein. The sample yields approximately 460,000 distinct CDR3 sequences, roughly 45% seen once. Study conclusions and caveats: Elevated frequency relative to controls characterized several TRBV segments in patients, TRBV5-6, TRBV5-1 and TRBV20-1 among them.

The specimen was blood. Receptor source: a girl aged 5-17 years with multiple sclerosis.

The chain is built from TRBV7-2 and TRBJ2-1, with a weak D call TRBD2 (7 bases). The germline V gene has CDR1 SGHTA and CDR2 FQGNSA. Trimming removed 2 bases at V and 7 bases at J, with 21 bases between. The CDR3 loop spans 17 amino acids. The CDR3 nucleotides are TGTGCCAGCAGCTTAATTGCGCTGAGCGGGACACGGAATGAGCAGTTCTTC. This codes for CASSLIALSGTRNEQFF. The whole variable domain, remainder taken from reference TRBV7-2 and TRBJ2-1, is GAGVSQSPSNKVTEKGKDVELRCDPISGHTALYWYRQSLGQGLEFLIYFQGNSAPDKSGLPSDRFSAERTGGSVSTLTIQRTQQEDSAVYLCASSLIALSGTRNEQFFGPGTRLTVL.

This clonotype was detected ten times or more. The chain recombines TRBV29-1 with TRBJ2-7, with TRBD1 matching over 9 bases. Trimming took 4 bases from V and 0 from J; bases not matched to a gene: 4. Germline CDR1 is SQVTM and CDR2 is ANQGSEA. This CDR3 contains 14 residues. The DNA for the CDR3 is TGCAGCGTTGCGGGACAGGGCAACTCCTACGAGCAGTACTTC. It is translated as CSVAGQGNSYEQYF.

The rearrangement uses TRBV12-3 or TRBV12-4 and TRBJ2-7, with D tentatively TRBD1 (5 bases). This CDR3 spans 14 amino acids. The V gene lost 7 bases and the J gene lost 4 bases, with 17 bases spanning the gap. The CDR3 region has the DNA TGTGCCAGCACCCTTCGGCAGGGTCGGTACGAGCAGTACTTC. It specifies CASTLRQGRYEQYF.

The genes are TRBV28 and TRBJ1-2; D ambiguous. V lost 2 bases and J lost 4, with 11 bases in between. The CDR3 is 14 amino acids. Per germline, CDR1 MDHEN and CDR2 SYDVKM. CDR3 protein: CASSLGQAIYGYTF. The CDR3 coding sequence is TGTGCCAGCAGTTTAGGGCAGGCCATCTATGGCTACACCTTC.

The V and J genes are TRBV5-1 and TRBJ2-7; 9 nucleotides agree with TRBD1. The V segment lost 4 bases and the J segment 0 bases; nucleotides outside the gene matches: 2. Germline values: CDR1 SGHRS, CDR2 YFSETQ. The CDR3 is 14 amino acids. CDR3 in DNA: TGCGCCAGCAGCCCGGACAGGGGCTCCTACGAGCAGTACTTC. This codes for CASSPDRGSYEQYF.

This clonotype has only a few counts. The chain carries TRBV15 and TRBJ2-7; D might be TRBD1 or TRBD2, each matching 5 bases. Germline V lookup: CDR1 LNHNV, CDR2 YYDKDF (reference sequence). This CDR3 region has 16 residues. Trimming took off 0 bases at V and 2 bases at J, with 14 bases between the two ends. CDR3 residues: CATSRDLGPKTYEQYF. For the CDR3, the DNA is TGTGCCACCAGCAGAGATCTGGGACCCAAAACCTACGAGCAGTACTTC.

The chain has TRBV6-2 or TRBV6-3 and TRBJ2-5; D ambiguous. The closer fit of TRBJ2-7 to the DNA end suggests the J call may be wrong. This CDR3 is built from 11 residues. Per germline, CDR1 MNHEY and CDR2 SVGEGT. CDR3 region: CASSRVNEQYF. CDR3 sequence (DNA): TGTGCCAGCAGTAGAGTAAACGAGCAGTACTTC.